This entry lists 26 T cell receptor beta chains sequenced from one sample in a study of shared clonotypes between healthy human individuals. Repertoires were generated with immunoSEQ multiplex PCR, while TCRdb's copy carries only in-frame clones and drops some. The sample records around 2,000,000 clones, about 95% being singletons. Naive CD8 isolation took CD45RO-negative cells positively selected for CCR7 and excluded terminally differentiated effector memory CD45RA+ cells. Sequencing was done on a sample of naive CD8+ T cells sorted from blood. These receptors were taken from a young man in good health.

J is TRBJ1-2 and V is TRBV5-6; D ambiguous. V lost 2 bases to trimming and J lost 4 bases, with 12 bases between them. Germline CDR1 reads SGHDT; CDR2 reads YYEEEE. The CDR3 contains 14 residues. This CDR3 reads CASSLRYLGYGYTF. The CDR3 DNA follows: TGTGCCAGCAGCTTACGGTATCTAGGCTATGGCTACACCTTC.

V and J are TRBV4-3 and TRBJ2-7, with D perhaps TRBD1 (6 bases). The CDR3 has 16 residues. Germline values: CDR1 LGHNA, CDR2 YSLEER. The V end was cut by 0 bases, the J end by 3 bases, with 15 bases between. CDR3 in amino acids: CASSQDWTAARYEQYF. The CDR3 nucleotides are TGCGCCAGCAGCCAAGATTGGACAGCGGCCCGCTACGAGCAGTACTTC.

The V call is TRBV4-3, the J call TRBJ2-7; tentative D call: TRBD2 (5 bases). Germline V CDR1 and CDR2: LGHNA, YSLEER. Trimming shortened V by 0 bases and J by 6 bases, and 9 bases separated the two germline ends. CDR3 length equals 13 residues. CDR3 protein: CASSQDRGFEQYF. CDR3 coding DNA: TGCGCCAGCAGCCAAGATCGAGGGTTCGAGCAGTACTTC.

The gene calls are TRBV9 and TRBJ1-5; no firm D call. The CDR3 is 15 residues long. Trimming left V 1 base short and J 2 bases short, with 10 bases between. Germline loops: CDR1 SGDLS, CDR2 YYNGEE. The CDR3 reads CASSVTWEGNQPQHF. The CDR3 coding sequence is TGTGCCAGCAGCGTAACTTGGGAAGGCAATCAGCCCCAGCATTTT.

In its sample, this clone was seen once. The chain carries TRBV5-1 and TRBJ1-2; D perhaps matches TRBD1 (6 bases). The CDR3 loop spans 11 amino acids. The V end was cut by 7 bases, the J end by 8 bases, with 12 bases between. CDR1 and CDR2 from the germline V gene are SGHRS and YFSETQ. CDR3 residues: CASRKGEGYTF. CDR3 DNA sequence: TGCGCCAGCCGGAAGGGGGAAGGCTACACCTTC.

The V gene is TRBV7-6, the J gene TRBJ1-1; D ambiguous. Germline V gene data show CDR1 as SGHVS and CDR2 as FNYEAQ. There are 13 residues in the CDR3. V was cut by 3 bases and J by 1 base, with 6 bases left in between. Written as DNA, the CDR3 is TGTGCCAGCAGCTTGCAGAAGAACACTGAAGCTTTCTTT. Amino acid sequence: CASSLQKNTEAFF. The variable domain in full, with the rest retrieved from reference TRBV7-6 and TRBJ1-1, is GAGVSQSPRYKVTKRGQDVALRCDPISGHVSLYWYRQALGQGPEFLTYFNYEAQQDKSGLPNDRFSAERPEGSISTLTIQRTEQRDSAMYRCASSLQKNTEAFFGQGTRLTVV.

As for this clone: A read error is likely here: a far larger clone is one base away. The chain is built from TRBV5-5 and TRBJ2-7; D tentatively fits TRBD1 or TRBD2 (6 bases each). V was pared by 4 bases and J by 3 bases, with 8 bases between. Germline-derived CDR1 and CDR2 are SGHKS and YYEKEE (reference sequence). The CDR3 totals 12 residues. The CDR3 DNA follows: TGTGCCAGCAGCGAGGGGGGCTACGAGCAGTACTTC. It encodes CASSEGGYEQYF. Full variable domain (remainder filled in from reference TRBV5-5 and TRBJ2-7): DAGVTQSPTHLIKTRGQQVTLRCSPISGHKSVSWYQQVLGQGPQFIFQYYEKEERGRGNFPDRFSARQFPNYSSELNVNALLLGDSALYLCASSEGGYEQYFGPGTRLTVT.

The CDR3 bases are TGTGCCAGCAGTGAAGTGTGGACCAGCTCCTATAATTCACCCCTCCACTTT. Translating it yields CASSEVWTSSYNSPLHF. The V and J genes are TRBV6-1 and TRBJ1-6; no reliable D call. The CDR3 contains 17 residues. Germline CDR1 and CDR2: MNHNS and SASEGT. The ends were cut back, 1 base at V and 0 bases at J, with 10 bases in the middle.

CDR3 sequence: CACVGQGDETQYF. The DNA for the CDR3 is TGTGCCTGTGTTGGACAGGGGGACGAGACCCAGTACTTC. V is TRBV30 and J is TRBJ2-5, with TRBD1 matching over 10 bases. J lost 5 bases, V lost 6 bases, and 6 bases had no gene match. Germline V CDR1 and CDR2: GTSNPN, SVGIG (reference sequence). The CDR3 runs 13 residues.

The chain uses TRBV19 and TRBJ1-5; a possible D gene is TRBD1 (5 bases). The CDR3 runs 15 residues. From germline, CDR1 is LNHDA and CDR2 SQIVND (reference sequence). Trimming left V 1 base short and J 5 bases short, with 12 bases between. The DNA of the CDR3 is TGTGCCAGTAGTATAGCCAGGGAAAAGGATCAGCCCCAGCATTTT. It encodes CASSIAREKDQPQHF.

Comments on this clone: A junction end diverges from the germline sequence, so it may reflect a read error. The chain couples TRBV19 to TRBJ2-2; possibly TRBD1 for D (5 bases). This CDR3 spans 12 amino acids. Germline V gene data show CDR1 as LNHDA and CDR2 as SQIVND (reference sequence). The DNA of the CDR3 is TGCGTTACAGACAGTTACACCGGGGAGCTGTTTTTT. Its translation: CVTDSYTGELFF.

CDR3 sequence reads: CASSVEGGPGQFF. As DNA, the CDR3 is TGTGCCAGCAGCGTAGAGGGAGGGCCTGGGCAGTTCTTC. The rearrangement links TRBV9 to TRBJ2-1; 7 bases match TRBD2. CDR3 length: 13 amino acids. CDR1 and CDR2 from the germline V gene are SGDLS and YYNGEE. Unmatched junction bases numbered 6, after V lost 0 bases and J lost 12 bases.

This rearrangement joins TRBV25-1 to TRBJ1-3, with no clear D. Germline CDR1 reads MGHDK; CDR2 reads SYGVNS. The CDR3 loop spans 14 amino acids. Between the trimmed V and J ends, which lost 5 bases and 0 bases, there was a span of 8 bases. Here the CDR3 reads CASSPTHSGNTIYF. The CDR3 DNA is TGTGCCAGCAGTCCGACCCACTCTGGAAACACCATATATTTT.

This clone was observed a single time. V and J are TRBV7-6 and TRBJ1-5; D remains unclear. V lost 4 bases and J lost 5, with 9 bases in between. The germline CDR1 and CDR2 sequences are SGHVS and FNYEAQ. The CDR3 is 13 residues long. The CDR3 sequence is CASSWGGDQPQHF. The CDR3 DNA sequence: TGTGCCAGCAGCTGGGGTGGGGATCAGCCCCAGCATTTT.

The table lists this clone with a count of one. The rearrangement links TRBV19 to TRBJ2-7; 13 bases align to TRBD2. The CDR3 has 13 amino acids. V was clipped by 9 bases and J by 5 bases; unmatched bases: 4. Per germline, CDR1 LNHDA and CDR2 SQIVND (reference sequence). The chain's CDR3 is CASSLAGGHEQYF. DNA for the CDR3: TGTGCCAGCTCACTAGCGGGGGGGCACGAGCAGTACTTC.

This chain uses TRBV4-1 with TRBJ2-7, with 12 bases aligning to TRBD2. V trimming: 7 bases; J trimming: 4 bases; junction bases outside the gene matches: 11. The CDR3 sequence is 16 residues long. Germline V gene sequence: CDR1 MGHRA, CDR2 YSYEKL. CDR3 bases: TGCGCCAGCACCCTCGGGGGCGGGACTAGCGGGTACGAGCAGTACTTC. Protein: CASTLGGGTSGYEQYF.

Regarding this clone: The identical CDR3 is also encoded by other nucleotide sequences in the sample. The rearrangement joins TRBV27 to TRBJ2-7, with 11 bases fitting TRBD2. This CDR3 is 14 amino acids long. Germline V gene data show CDR1 as MNHEY and CDR2 as SMNVEV (reference sequence). V was clipped by 3 bases and J by 4 bases; unmatched bases: 2. The CDR3 loop reads CASSFTSGGYEQYF. The CDR3 bases are TGTGCCAGCAGTTTCACTAGCGGGGGTTACGAGCAGTACTTC.

As for this clone: This specimen includes other DNA sequences encoding the same CDR3. The chain recombines TRBV9 with TRBJ1-1; the match to TRBD1 covers 10 bases. V lost 3 bases to trimming and J lost 4 bases; unmatched junction nucleotides: 3. This CDR3 is 14 amino acids long. The germline V gene encodes CDR1 SGDLS and CDR2 YYNGEE. The CDR3 here is CASSGQGAGTEAFF. The DNA of the CDR3 is TGTGCCAGCAGCGGACAGGGGGCTGGCACTGAAGCTTTCTTT.

The gene calls are TRBV5-4 and TRBJ2-2, with 13 bases matching TRBD2. The CDR3 totals 15 residues. With V trimmed by 7 bases and J by 6 bases, 6 bases remained unmatched. Per the germline V gene, CDR1 is SGHNT and CDR2 is YYREEE (reference sequence). The CDR3 loop reads CASGLAGATSGELFF. The CDR3 DNA reads as TGTGCCAGCGGACTAGCGGGGGCCACCTCCGGGGAGCTGTTTTTT.

This clone has just one count. The V gene is TRBV27, the J gene TRBJ2-5; D call uncertain. V was shortened by 6 bases and J by 0 bases, with 14 bases between the two germline ends. Germline V lookup: CDR1 MNHEY, CDR2 SMNVEV (reference sequence). This CDR3 comprises 15 residues. CDR3 nucleotide sequence: TGTGCCAGCAGCCCTCTCGAAAGGTACCAAGAGACCCAGTACTTC. Its protein is CASSPLERYQETQYF.

The rearrangement links TRBV27 to TRBJ1-6, with D possibly being TRBD1 (6 bases). The CDR3 loop spans 16 amino acids. Trimming took 6 bases from V and 1 from J, leaving 13 bases between them. Germline values: CDR1 MNHEY, CDR2 SMNVEV (reference sequence). CDR3 nucleotides: TGTGCCAGCAGACAAATACAGGGTTCCTATAATTCACCCCTCCACTTT. It is translated as CASRQIQGSYNSPLHF.

The chain recombines TRBV4-1 with TRBJ2-1, with a possible D match to TRBD2 (6 bases). The V and J ends lost 3 bases and 0 bases respectively, with 15 bases between them. The CDR3 extends over 17 amino acids. Germline lookup yields CDR1 MGHRA and CDR2 YSYEKL. As DNA, the CDR3 is TGCGCCAGCAGCCAGAGCCTGGACTACCTCTCCTACAATGAGCAGTTCTTC. Amino acid sequence: CASSQSLDYLSYNEQFF.

This clone was picked up a small number of times. The same CDR3 is also encoded by other DNA sequences in this sample. The chain recombines TRBV30 with TRBJ2-5; D not resolved. The germline CDR1 and CDR2 sequences are GTSNPN and SVGIG (reference sequence). V was trimmed by 0 bases and J by 5 bases, leaving 7 bases between them. The CDR3 loop spans 12 amino acids. The CDR3 loop is CAWSVMGETQYF. CDR3 coding DNA: TGTGCCTGGAGTGTAATGGGGGAGACCCAGTACTTC.

The J gene is TRBJ2-1, the V gene TRBV9; possibly TRBD1 for D (6 bases). V lost 4 bases, J lost 3 bases, and 17 bases lay in between. CDR1 is SGDLS and CDR2 is YYNGEE in the germline V gene. CDR3 size: 16 residues. In DNA, the CDR3 is TGTGCCAGCAGCCCATTCACTAGAGGGGGCTACAATGAGCAGTTCTTC. Translation: CASSPFTRGGYNEQFF.

The V and J genes are TRBV4-3 and TRBJ2-5, with D perhaps TRBD1 or TRBD2 (5 bases each). CDR3 size: 14 residues. Germline V gene data show CDR1 as LGHNA and CDR2 as YSLEER. V lost 1 base and J 4 bases, leaving 10 bases between the germline ends. The CDR3, as DNA: TGCGCCAGCAGCCAAGGATGGGGGAGAGAGACCCAGTACTTC. Translation: CASSQGWGRETQYF.

The V call is TRBV10-3, the J call TRBJ2-2; 13 nucleotides align to TRBD2. Germline V gene lookup returns CDR1 ENHRY and CDR2 SYGVKD. There are 17 residues in the CDR3. Unmatched junction bases numbered 9, after V lost 7 bases and J lost 4 bases. The CDR3 DNA reads as TGTGCCATCACCGACACTAGCGGGGGGGCTGGCACCGGGGAGCTGTTTTTT. Protein product: CAITDTSGGAGTGELFF.